The 2 T cell receptor beta chains below come from one sample, sequenced in a study of cytomegalovirus exposure and HLA in healthy donors. The PCR ran on 60 Vbeta and 13 Jbeta primers. Measured with immunoSEQ multiplex PCR; TCRdb has only the in-frame clones, and not every one. The sample shows 180,000 or so clones, around 76% of them seen only once. What was sequenced was PBMCs. Every receptor here comes from a woman aged 25 to 39 in good health and CMV-seropositive.

The chain has TRBV30 and TRBJ1-4; D unresolved. Trimming took 4 bases from V and 8 from J, leaving 11 bases between them. This CDR3 region has 12 residues. Germline V gene data show CDR1 as GTSNPN and CDR2 as SVGIG (reference sequence). The DNA for the CDR3 is TGTGCCTGGACAGGCTCGGGAGAAAAACTGTTTTTT. Protein sequence: CAWTGSGEKLFF.

The chain recombines TRBV28 with TRBJ2-1; D remains ambiguous. Per germline, CDR1 MDHEN and CDR2 SYDVKM. The CDR3 length is 12 residues. V was pared by 5 bases and J by 4 bases, with 6 bases between. The CDR3 sequence: CASSPNYNEQFF. CDR3 nucleotide sequence: TGTGCCAGCAGTCCTAATTACAATGAGCAGTTCTTC.